Many counts were recorded for the clone carrying this TCR beta chain. No antigen is known for it. Thyroid surgery had not been preceded by any treatment in any patient. This record belongs to a study of metastatic and nonmetastatic thyroid tumors. The wider study: Repertoires from blood and tumor or nodule tissue of malignant and benign thyroid patients were compared.

As handled by the study authors: CDR3 was compared across clinicopathological groups, and the resulting differences were used to build a distant-metastasis classifier for papillary thyroid cancer. TCRdb ran MiXCR on the PCR reads. These V and J calls originate from TCRdb's pipeline instead of the authors' own analysis. The sample carries 20,000 to 30,000 clones, over 10% recorded once. Study-wide results and limits: It was reportedly found that TCR beta diversity was significantly higher in malignant thyroid tumors than in benign nodules, a difference seen in both blood and tumor samples.

Trimming cost V 2 bases and J 4 bases, with 18 bases left between them. Per the germline V gene, CDR1 is SGHTA and CDR2 is FQGTGA. This CDR3 is 17 amino acids long. The TCR originated in a female donor with papillary thyroid cancer or a benign thyroid nodule (not recorded which). Some clones in this sample may be carry-over from other donors' samples. Material for sequencing was blood. The rearrangement links TRBV7-3 to TRBJ1-5, with D tentatively TRBD1 (6 bases). The CDR3 DNA follows: TGTGCCAGCAGCTTATCCACAGGGTTTTTTAAGAATCAGCCCCAGCATTTT. This codes for CASSLSTGFFKNQPQHF.